The 31 T cell receptor beta chains listed next were all sequenced from one sample in a study of shared clonotypes between healthy human individuals. Sequencing was performed with immunoSEQ multiplex PCR; in TCRdb, only in-frame clones are kept and a portion is missing. Of about 2 million clones in the sample, about 95% are singletons; the top ten hold 1% to 1.5%. Naive CD8 cells, CD45RO-negative and positively selected for CCR7, excluded terminally differentiated effector memory CD45RA+ cells. Specimen: naive CD8+ T cells sorted from blood. These receptors all come from a young man in good health.

The J gene is TRBJ1-2, the V gene TRBV4-1; 8 bases align to TRBD1. The CDR3 length is 14 residues. V was pared by 0 bases and J by 8 bases, with 5 bases of the junction left unmatched. Germline lookup yields CDR1 MGHRA and CDR2 YSYEKL. CDR3 bases: TGCGCCAGCAGCCAAGAACCCAGGGGGCAGGGCTACACCTTC. Its protein product is CASSQEPRGQGYTF.

The DNA of the CDR3 is TGTGCCAGCAGCTTGGCCTTCGACAGGGGAAACATTCAGTACTTC. Amino acid sequence: CASSLAFDRGNIQYF. The V and J genes are TRBV5-6 and TRBJ2-4; 8 nucleotides agree with TRBD1. CDR3 length: 15 amino acids. Germline-derived CDR1 and CDR2 are SGHDT and YYEEEE. The V gene end was trimmed by 0 bases and the J gene end by 6 bases; junction bases not matched to a gene: 5.

The chain joins TRBV27 to TRBJ2-1; TRBD2 matches 10 bases. Germline V CDR1 and CDR2: MNHEY, SMNVEV (reference sequence). The trim removed 6 bases at V and 8 bases at J, leaving 7 bases unmatched. The CDR3 runs 14 residues. CDR3 in amino acids: CASSLAGESDEQFF. The CDR3 coding sequence is TGTGCCAGCAGCCTAGCGGGGGAGTCGGATGAGCAGTTCTTC.

The chain employs TRBV4-1 and TRBJ2-1, with 11 nucleotides matching TRBD2. The CDR3 has 15 residues. The ends lost 6 bases at V and 8 bases at J; junction bases unmatched: 9. Germline CDR1 MGHRA, CDR2 YSYEKL. The CDR3 spells CASRLHSGRADEQFF. CDR3 nucleotides: TGCGCCAGCAGATTACATAGCGGGAGGGCAGATGAGCAGTTCTTC.

V gene TRBV6-6 combines with J gene TRBJ1-5; possibly TRBD1 for D (5 bases). Deletions cut 5 bases from V and 5 bases from J, with 16 bases between. Germline CDR1 is MNHNY and CDR2 is SVGAGI (reference sequence). This CDR3 spans 15 amino acids. The CDR3 nucleotides read TGTGCCAGCAGTCTCGGAGCAGGGATTTATCAGCCCCAGCATTTT. Translating gives CASSLGAGIYQPQHF.

This sequence joins TRBV5-1 and TRBJ2-7; 9 bases fit TRBD1. Germline CDR1 reads SGHRS; CDR2 reads YFSETQ. Losses at the gene ends were 0 bases for V and 6 bases for J; bases not matched to a gene: 7. The CDR3 runs 15 residues. CDR3 sequence: CASSLGNRGPGEQYF. Here the CDR3 DNA reads TGCGCCAGCAGCTTGGGGAACAGGGGGCCTGGCGAGCAGTACTTC.

This clone showed up just a few times. Other DNA sequences in this sample translate to the same CDR3. In DNA form, the CDR3 reads TGTGCCTGGAGTGTAAGCAATGAGCAGTTCTTC. Encoded protein: CAWSVSNEQFF. This chain links TRBV30 with TRBJ2-1; D call uncertain. The CDR3 extends over 11 amino acids. The ends were cut back, 0 bases at V and 6 bases at J, with 3 bases in the middle. Germline assignment: CDR1 GTSNPN and CDR2 SVGIG (reference sequence).

The CDR3 protein is CSGLDGDNYGYTF. CDR3 nucleotides: TGCAGCGGCTTAGATGGGGATAACTATGGCTACACCTTC. This chain links TRBV29-1 with TRBJ1-2; the D is unclear. This CDR3 contains 13 residues. V dropped 7 bases and J dropped 1 base, with 13 bases sitting between them. Germline assignment: CDR1 SQVTM and CDR2 ANQGSEA.

V usage is TRBV27 and J usage is TRBJ2-2; D is possibly TRBD2 (6 bases). Germline CDR1 reads MNHEY; CDR2 reads SMNVEV (reference sequence). V was shortened by 7 bases and J by 1 base, with 22 bases between the two germline ends. This CDR3 contains 18 residues. The CDR3 protein is CASMRPTIGLQNTGELFF. The CDR3 coding sequence is TGTGCCAGCATGCGACCTACCATAGGACTACAGAACACCGGGGAGCTGTTTTTT.

CDR3 region: CASSPLGIQRADTQYF. The CDR3 nucleotides read TGTGCCAGCAGCCCCCTAGGCATACAAAGAGCAGATACGCAGTATTTT. The rearrangement uses TRBV9 and TRBJ2-3; D gene uncertain. The germline V gene has CDR1 SGDLS and CDR2 YYNGEE. With 4 bases removed from V and 4 bases from J, the gap between germline ends came to 19 bases. This CDR3 is built from 16 residues.

This chain links TRBV27 with TRBJ2-2, with TRBD2 matching 8 bases. This CDR3 comprises 16 residues. Germline V lookup: CDR1 MNHEY, CDR2 SMNVEV (reference sequence). The J segment lost 5 bases and the V segment lost 5 bases, leaving 10 bases of the junction unmatched. The CDR3 DNA reads TGTGCCAGCAGTCACCAGCGGGAGAGGTTTACCGGGGAGCTGTTTTTT. Amino acid sequence: CASSHQRERFTGELFF.

The chain recombines TRBV5-8 with TRBJ1-5; possibly TRBD1 for D (5 bases). Germline assignment: CDR1 SGHTS and CDR2 YDEGEE. This CDR3 region has 15 residues. Trimming shortened V by 0 bases and J by 7 bases, and 14 bases separated the two germline ends. The CDR3 is CASSLAFGGRQPQHF. CDR3 DNA sequence: TGTGCCAGCAGCTTGGCCTTCGGGGGACGGCAGCCCCAGCATTTT. Drawing the rest from reference TRBV5-8 and TRBJ1-5, the complete variable domain is EAGVTQSPTHLIKTRGQQATLRCSPISGHTSVYWYQQALGLGLQFLLWYDEGEERNRGNFPPRFSGRQFPNYSSELNVNALELEDSALYLCASSLAFGGRQPQHFGDGTRLSIL.

Only one count was recorded for this clone. V is TRBV9 and J is TRBJ2-1; TRBD2 is a possible D gene (6 bases). CDR1 is SGDLS and CDR2 is YYNGEE in the germline V gene. Trimming removed 0 bases at V and 1 base at J, with 11 bases between. The length of the CDR3 is 16 residues. The CDR3 sequence is CASSVVGGISYNEQFF. In DNA, the CDR3 is TGTGCCAGCAGCGTAGTGGGCGGGATTTCCTACAATGAGCAGTTCTTC.

The chain combines TRBV7-9 with TRBJ2-5, with 7 bases lining up with TRBD2. Germline trimming cut 5 bases from V and 4 bases from J; bases unmatched to any gene: 10. Germline V gene sequence: CDR1 SEHNR, CDR2 FQNEAQ (reference sequence). This CDR3 spans 15 amino acids. The CDR3 DNA reads as TGTGCCAGCAGCCGGACTAGTTCCCACGGAGAGACCCAGTACTTC. This gives the protein CASSRTSSHGETQYF.

The genes are TRBV6-6 and TRBJ1-6, with D hard to call. V was trimmed by 0 bases and J by 6 bases, leaving 12 bases between them. The germline gives CDR1 MNHNY, CDR2 SVGAGI (reference sequence). The CDR3 contains 16 residues. In nucleotides, the CDR3 is TGTGCCAGCAGTTACTCCCCGGGGAGCGTTAATTCACCCCTCCACTTT. Translated: CASSYSPGSVNSPLHF.

Comment on this clone: Other DNA variants within this sample encode the same CDR3. The rearrangement joins TRBV27 to TRBJ2-1; 10 nucleotides line up with TRBD2. CDR1 is MNHEY, CDR2 SMNVEV, per germline (reference sequence). The CDR3 is 15 residues long. CDR3 sequence: CASSSLAGVIDEQFF. The CDR3 DNA is TGTGCTTCCTCCTCCCTAGCGGGAGTGATTGATGAGCAGTTCTTC.

Notes on this clone: The sample carries other DNA sequences with the same CDR3. The V call is TRBV6-5, the J call TRBJ1-1; D is undetermined. The CDR3 runs to 13 residues. Germline V gene sequence: CDR1 MNHEY, CDR2 SVGAGI. V shed 2 bases and J shed 1 base, with 5 bases lying between them. CDR3 in amino acids: CASSYHTNTEAFF. CDR3 DNA: TGTGCCAGCAGTTACCACACGAACACTGAAGCTTTCTTT.

Concerning this clone: In the same sample, other DNA sequences code for this CDR3. The chain links TRBV5-6 to TRBJ2-3; D is unresolved. This CDR3 is built from 15 residues. Germline CDR1 and CDR2: SGHDT and YYEEEE. Trimming stripped 0 bases from V and 1 base from J, with 9 bases between. The CDR3 sequence is CASSLGAGGTDTQYF. CDR3 bases: TGTGCCAGCAGCTTGGGGGCAGGTGGCACAGATACGCAGTATTTT.

CDR3 loop: CASSRKGEANEKLFF. CDR3 DNA sequence: TGTGCCAGCAGCAGAAAGGGGGAAGCTAATGAAAAACTGTTTTTT. V usage is TRBV7-9 and J usage is TRBJ1-4; D is possibly TRBD1 (6 bases). The germline V and J ends were trimmed by 5 bases and 3 bases, with 13 bases remaining between them. Germline V lookup: CDR1 SEHNR, CDR2 FQNEAQ (reference sequence). The CDR3 is 15 amino acids.

The chain links TRBV5-5 to TRBJ2-3; D may correspond to TRBD1 or TRBD2 (5 bases each). CDR1 and CDR2 (germline): SGHKS, YYEKEE (reference sequence). Trimming shortened V by 4 bases and J by 4 bases, and 10 bases separated the two germline ends. The CDR3 contains 13 residues. CDR3 sequence reads: CASSGGYADTQYF. The CDR3 coding sequence is TGTGCCAGCAGCGGGGGATATGCAGATACGCAGTATTTT.

Notes on this clone: Other nucleotide sequences from this sample produce the same CDR3. The CDR3 protein is CASSSDPSYEQYF. As DNA, the CDR3 is TGCGCCAGCAGTTCAGACCCTTCCTACGAGCAGTACTTC. The rearrangement uses TRBV5-1 and TRBJ2-7; no clear D. There are 13 residues in the CDR3. V gave up 5 bases and J gave up 1 base, with 10 bases separating them. CDR1 is SGHRS and CDR2 is YFSETQ in the germline V gene. Full variable domain (outside the CDR3, taken from reference TRBV5-1 and TRBJ2-7): KAGVTQTPRYLIKTRGQQVTLSCSPISGHRSVSWYQQTPGQGLQFLFEYFSETQRNKGNFPGRFSGRQFSNSRSEMNVSTLELGDSALYLCASSSDPSYEQYFGPGTRLTVT.

The rearrangement uses TRBV5-1 and TRBJ1-4, with TRBD1 matching 7 bases. CDR3 size: 15 residues. After removal of 4 bases from V and 2 bases from J, the junction contained 5 bases not matched to a gene. Germline V gene sequence: CDR1 SGHRS, CDR2 YFSETQ. CDR3 in DNA: TGCGCCAGCAGCAAGACAGGGAAGACTAATGAAAAACTGTTTTTT. Protein product: CASSKTGKTNEKLFF.

The chain carries TRBV9 and TRBJ2-7; D is unresolved. This CDR3 is built from 11 residues. With 4 bases removed from V and 2 bases from J, the gap between germline ends came to 4 bases. Germline lookup yields CDR1 SGDLS and CDR2 YYNGEE. CDR3 sequence: CASSPPYEQYF. The CDR3 nucleotides are TGTGCCAGCAGCCCACCCTACGAGCAGTACTTC. The whole variable domain, remainder taken from reference TRBV9 and TRBJ2-7, is DSGVTQTPKHLITATGQRVTLRCSPRSGDLSVYWYQQSLDQGLQFLIQYYNGEERAKGNILERFSAQQFPDLHSELNLSSLELGDSALYFCASSPPYEQYFGPGTRLTVT.

V and J are TRBV19 and TRBJ2-3; D possibly corresponds to TRBD2 (7 bases). Germline assignment: CDR1 LNHDA and CDR2 SQIVND (reference sequence). V gave up 3 bases and J gave up 5 bases, with 18 bases separating them. The CDR3 is made up of 16 amino acids. The CDR3 DNA reads TGTGCCAGTAGTATTTGGGAGGGGGGGCTACTAGATACGCAGTATTTT. Protein: CASSIWEGGLLDTQYF. The variable domain in full, completed from reference TRBV19 and TRBJ2-3, reads DGGITQSPKYLFRKEGQNVTLSCEQNLNHDAMYWYRQDPGQGLRLIYYSQIVNDFQKGDIAEGYSVSREKKESFPLTVTSAQKNPTAFYLCASSIWEGGLLDTQYFGPGTRLTVL.

The rearrangement uses TRBV7-8 and TRBJ2-7, with 7 nucleotides matching TRBD1. V was pared by 2 bases and J by 5 bases, with 3 bases of the junction left unmatched. The CDR3 is made up of 13 amino acids. Germline values: CDR1 SGHVS, CDR2 FQNEAQ. CDR3: CASSLRDSHEQYF. CDR3 coding DNA: TGTGCCAGCAGCTTAAGGGACAGCCACGAGCAGTACTTC.

This clone was observed once. The chain employs TRBV2 and TRBJ2-1; perhaps TRBD1 as D (6 bases). The germline V gene has CDR1 SNHLY and CDR2 FYNNEI. CDR3 size: 13 residues. V was cut by 6 bases and J by 4 bases, with 10 bases left in between. The CDR3 here is CASRDGQYNEQFF. CDR3 coding DNA: TGTGCCAGCAGGGACGGACAGTACAATGAGCAGTTCTTC.

The chain recombines TRBV29-1 with TRBJ2-7, with TRBD1 matching 10 bases. V lost 5 bases to trimming and J lost 3 bases; unmatched junction nucleotides: 7. CDR1 is SQVTM, CDR2 ANQGSEA, per germline. This CDR3 region has 14 residues. CDR3 sequence (DNA): TGCAGCGTTCTTTTTAGGGACAGGGGCTACGAGCAGTACTTC. Residues: CSVLFRDRGYEQYF.

V gene TRBV25-1 combines with J gene TRBJ2-7, with 9 bases that match TRBD1. The V segment lost 6 bases and the J segment 3 bases; nucleotides outside the gene matches: 3. The CDR3 sequence is 13 residues long. Germline V gene data show CDR1 as MGHDK and CDR2 as SYGVNS. CDR3 amino acids: CASRRTGDYEQYF. CDR3 nucleotide sequence: TGTGCCAGCAGGAGGACAGGGGACTACGAGCAGTACTTC.

V and J are TRBV28 and TRBJ2-4; unclear D gene. This CDR3 contains 14 residues. Trimming stripped 3 bases from V and 5 bases from J, with 11 bases between. Per germline, CDR1 MDHEN and CDR2 SYDVKM. The CDR3 is CASSLVAIQNIQYF. The CDR3 DNA follows: TGTGCCAGCAGTTTGGTGGCTATACAAAACATTCAGTACTTC.

The DNA for the CDR3 is TGTGCCAGCAGCATTTGGACTGAAACAGATACGCAGTATTTT. This gives the protein CASSIWTETDTQYF. V usage is TRBV9 and J usage is TRBJ2-3; D possibly corresponds to TRBD2 (5 bases). This CDR3 region has 14 residues. V was cut by 4 bases and J by 3 bases, with 12 bases left in between. Germline assignment: CDR1 SGDLS and CDR2 YYNGEE.

J is TRBJ2-1 and V is TRBV6-1; 10 bases align to TRBD2. With V trimmed by 5 bases and J by 4 bases, 5 bases remained unmatched. CDR1 and CDR2 from the germline V gene are MNHNS and SASEGT. The CDR3 consists of 15 residues. This CDR3 reads CASSIGTSAYNEQFF. CDR3 in DNA: TGTGCCAGCAGTATAGGGACTAGCGCATACAATGAGCAGTTCTTC.